This record concerns one T cell receptor (beta chain) sequence. Its antigen is not identified. Measured with immunoSEQ multiplex PCR; TCRdb has only the in-frame clones, and not every one. This sample yields 1,500,000 or so clones, of which roughly 96% are seen a single time; 1% to 1.5% belongs to the top ten. The CDR3 has 14 residues. CDR1 SGHRS and CDR2 YFSETQ come from the germline V gene. V was trimmed by 4 bases and J by 3 bases, leaving 10 bases between them. This sample was taken from a study of shared clonotypes between healthy human individuals. Study-wide findings and caveats: Generally, naive subsets (rather than memory subsets) showed larger estimated richness. A handful of donors shared about 5% of their naive CD4 clonotypes.

This TCR derives from a man aged 30 to 45 in good health. This chain links TRBV5-1 with TRBJ2-2; the D gene is possibly TRBD2 (5 bases). Sequenced: naive CD4+ T cells sorted from blood. Described subset: CD45RA+ positively selected. The CDR3 DNA follows: TGCGCCAGCAGCCCTGGGAGCGACACCGGGGAGCTGTTTTTT. It encodes CASSPGSDTGELFF.